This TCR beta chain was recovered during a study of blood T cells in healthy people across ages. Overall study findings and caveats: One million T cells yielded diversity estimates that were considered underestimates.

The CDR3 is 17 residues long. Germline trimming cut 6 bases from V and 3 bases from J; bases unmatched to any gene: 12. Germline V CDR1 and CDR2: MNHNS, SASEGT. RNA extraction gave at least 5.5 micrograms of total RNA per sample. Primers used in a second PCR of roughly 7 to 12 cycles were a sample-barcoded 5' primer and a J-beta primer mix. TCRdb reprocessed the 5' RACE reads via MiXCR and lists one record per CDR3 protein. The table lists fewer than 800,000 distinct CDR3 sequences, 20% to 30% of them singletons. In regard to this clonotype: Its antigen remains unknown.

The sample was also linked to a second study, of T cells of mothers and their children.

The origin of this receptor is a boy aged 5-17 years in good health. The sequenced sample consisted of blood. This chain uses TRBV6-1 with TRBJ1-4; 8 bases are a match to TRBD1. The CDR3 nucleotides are TGTGCCAGCAGCGCGGACAGGGAATTAGTTGCTAATGAAAAACTGTTTTTT. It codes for CASSADRELVANEKLFF.